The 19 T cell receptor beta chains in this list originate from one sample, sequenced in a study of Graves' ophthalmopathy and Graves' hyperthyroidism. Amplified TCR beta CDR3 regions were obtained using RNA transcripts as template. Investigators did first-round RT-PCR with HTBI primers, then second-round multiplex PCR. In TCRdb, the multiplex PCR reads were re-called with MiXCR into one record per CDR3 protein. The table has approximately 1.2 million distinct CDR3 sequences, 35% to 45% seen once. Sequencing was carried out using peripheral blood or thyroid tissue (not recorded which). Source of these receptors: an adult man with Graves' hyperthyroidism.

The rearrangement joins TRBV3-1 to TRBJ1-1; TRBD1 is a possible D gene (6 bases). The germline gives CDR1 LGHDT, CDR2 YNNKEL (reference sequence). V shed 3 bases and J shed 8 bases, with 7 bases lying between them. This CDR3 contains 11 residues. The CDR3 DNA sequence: TGTGCCAGCAGCCACGGGACAGAAGCTTTCTTT. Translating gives CASSHGTEAFF. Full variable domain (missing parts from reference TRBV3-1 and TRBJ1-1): DTAVSQTPKYLVTQMGNDKSIKCEQNLGHDTMYWYKQDSKKFLKIMFSYNNKELIINETVPNRFSPKSPDKAHLNLHINSLELGDSAVYFCASSHGTEAFFGQGTRLTVV.

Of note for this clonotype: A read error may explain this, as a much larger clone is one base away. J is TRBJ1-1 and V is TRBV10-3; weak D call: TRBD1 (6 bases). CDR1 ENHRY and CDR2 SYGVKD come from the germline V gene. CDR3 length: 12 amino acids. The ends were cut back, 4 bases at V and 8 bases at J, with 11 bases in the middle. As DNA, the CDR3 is TGTGCCATCAGTGCAACGACAGGAGAAGCTTTCTTT. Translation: CAISATTGEAFF.

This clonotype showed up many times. The CDR3 loop reads CAISSWDSYNYGYTF. The DNA of the CDR3 is TGTGCCATCAGTTCCTGGGACAGCTATAACTATGGCTACACCTTC. The chain recombines TRBV10-3 with TRBJ1-2; 7 nucleotides agree with TRBD1. CDR1 is ENHRY, CDR2 SYGVKD, per germline. The CDR3 contains 15 residues. Trimming cost V 5 bases and J 1 base; bases outside gene matches: 7.

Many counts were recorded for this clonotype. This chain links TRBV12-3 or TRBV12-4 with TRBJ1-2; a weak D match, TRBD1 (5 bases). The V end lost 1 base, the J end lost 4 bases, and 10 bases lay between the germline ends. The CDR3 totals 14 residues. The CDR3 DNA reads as TGTGCCAGCAGTTTAGGGACACCCTTCTATGGCTACACCTTC. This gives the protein CASSLGTPFYGYTF.

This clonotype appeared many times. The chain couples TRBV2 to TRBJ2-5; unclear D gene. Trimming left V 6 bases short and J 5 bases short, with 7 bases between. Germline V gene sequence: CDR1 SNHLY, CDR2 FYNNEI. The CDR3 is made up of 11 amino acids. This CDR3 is CASRTWETQYF. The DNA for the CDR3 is TGTGCCAGCAGGACATGGGAGACCCAGTACTTC.

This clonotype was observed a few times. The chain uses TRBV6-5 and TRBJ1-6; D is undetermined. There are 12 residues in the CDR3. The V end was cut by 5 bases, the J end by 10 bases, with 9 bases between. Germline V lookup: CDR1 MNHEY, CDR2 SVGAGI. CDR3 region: CASSNIGSPLHF. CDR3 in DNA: TGTGCCAGCAGTAATATAGGGTCACCCCTCCACTTT.

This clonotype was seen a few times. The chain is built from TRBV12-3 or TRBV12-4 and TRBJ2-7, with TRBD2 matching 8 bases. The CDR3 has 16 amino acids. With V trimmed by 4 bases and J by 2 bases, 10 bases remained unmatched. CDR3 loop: CASSSGPGRGTYEQYF. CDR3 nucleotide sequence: TGTGCCAGCAGTTCAGGCCCCGGGAGGGGGACCTACGAGCAGTACTTC.

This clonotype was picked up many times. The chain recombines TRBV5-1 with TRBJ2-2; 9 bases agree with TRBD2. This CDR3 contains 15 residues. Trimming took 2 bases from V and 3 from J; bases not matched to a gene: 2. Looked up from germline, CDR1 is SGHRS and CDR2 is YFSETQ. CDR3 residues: CASSFSSGDTGELFF. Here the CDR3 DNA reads TGCGCCAGCAGCTTTTCTAGCGGGGACACCGGGGAGCTGTTTTTT.

CDR3 sequence: CSVRTGVIQPQHF. The DNA of the CDR3 is TGCAGCGTCCGCACAGGGGTTATTCAGCCCCAGCATTTT. This sequence joins TRBV29-1 and TRBJ1-5, with 7 bases identical to TRBD1. The ends lost 6 bases at V and 6 bases at J; junction bases unmatched: 8. The CDR3 consists of 13 residues. Germline V lookup: CDR1 SQVTM, CDR2 ANQGSEA.

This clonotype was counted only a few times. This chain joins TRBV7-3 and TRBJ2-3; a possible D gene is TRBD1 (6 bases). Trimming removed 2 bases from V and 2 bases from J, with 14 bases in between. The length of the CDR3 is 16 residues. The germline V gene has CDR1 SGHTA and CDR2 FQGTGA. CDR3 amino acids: CASSLRSRDNTDTQYF. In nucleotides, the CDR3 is TGTGCCAGCAGCTTACGGTCTCGGGACAACACAGATACGCAGTATTTT.

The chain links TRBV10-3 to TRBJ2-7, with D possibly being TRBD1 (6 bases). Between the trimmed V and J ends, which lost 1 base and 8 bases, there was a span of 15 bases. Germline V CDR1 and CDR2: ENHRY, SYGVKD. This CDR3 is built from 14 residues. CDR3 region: CAISEFGGPLKQYF. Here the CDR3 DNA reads TGTGCCATCAGTGAGTTTGGGGGCCCCCTCAAGCAGTACTTC.

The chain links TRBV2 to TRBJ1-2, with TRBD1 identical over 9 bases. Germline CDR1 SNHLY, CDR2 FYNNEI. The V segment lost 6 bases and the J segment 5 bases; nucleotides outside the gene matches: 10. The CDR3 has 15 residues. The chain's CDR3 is CASSGGQGGDYGYTF. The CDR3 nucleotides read TGTGCCAGCAGCGGGGGACAGGGTGGAGATTATGGCTACACCTTC.

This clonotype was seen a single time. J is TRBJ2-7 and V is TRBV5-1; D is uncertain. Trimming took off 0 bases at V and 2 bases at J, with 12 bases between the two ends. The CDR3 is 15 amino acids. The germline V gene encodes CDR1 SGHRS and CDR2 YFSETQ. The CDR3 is CASSLGRRPTYEQYF. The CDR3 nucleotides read TGCGCCAGCAGCTTGGGCAGGCGGCCCACCTACGAGCAGTACTTC. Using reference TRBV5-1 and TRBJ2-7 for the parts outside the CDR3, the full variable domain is KAGVTQTPRYLIKTRGQQVTLSCSPISGHRSVSWYQQTPGQGLQFLFEYFSETQRNKGNFPGRFSGRQFSNSRSEMNVSTLELGDSALYLCASSLGRRPTYEQYFGPGTRLTVT.

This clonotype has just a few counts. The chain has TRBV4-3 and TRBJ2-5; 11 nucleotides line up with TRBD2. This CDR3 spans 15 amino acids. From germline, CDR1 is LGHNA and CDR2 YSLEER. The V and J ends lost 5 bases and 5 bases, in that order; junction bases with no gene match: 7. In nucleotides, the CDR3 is TGCGCCAGCAGCAATAGCGGGGGGGCAGGGGAGACCCAGTACTTC. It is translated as CASSNSGGAGETQYF.

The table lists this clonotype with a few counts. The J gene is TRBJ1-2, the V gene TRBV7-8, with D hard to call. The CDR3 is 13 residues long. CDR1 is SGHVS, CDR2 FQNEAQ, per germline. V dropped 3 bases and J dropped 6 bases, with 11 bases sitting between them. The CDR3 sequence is CASSFGSTNGYTF. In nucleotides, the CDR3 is TGTGCCAGCAGCTTCGGGAGTACTAATGGCTACACCTTC.

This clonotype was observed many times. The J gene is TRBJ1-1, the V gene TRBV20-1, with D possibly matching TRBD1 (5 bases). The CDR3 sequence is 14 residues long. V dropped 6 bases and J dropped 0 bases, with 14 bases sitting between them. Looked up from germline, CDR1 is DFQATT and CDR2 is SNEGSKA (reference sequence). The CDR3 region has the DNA TGCAGTGCCCCAAGTGGACATTTGAACACTGAAGCTTTCTTT. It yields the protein CSAPSGHLNTEAFF.

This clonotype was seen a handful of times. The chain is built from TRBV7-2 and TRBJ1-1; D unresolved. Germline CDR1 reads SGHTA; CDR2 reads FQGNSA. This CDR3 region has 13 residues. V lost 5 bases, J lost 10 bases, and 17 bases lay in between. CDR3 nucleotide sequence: TGTGCCAGCAGCCCTCGACAAGAAGGCGTAGCTTTCTTT. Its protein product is CASSPRQEGVAFF.

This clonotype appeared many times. The CDR3 here is CASSRLFGTVYSGNTIYF. CDR3 nucleotides: TGTGCCAGCAGCCGATTATTCGGGACCGTCTACTCTGGAAACACCATATATTTT. The chain links TRBV7-9 to TRBJ1-3, with D perhaps TRBD1 (5 bases). In germline, CDR1 is SEHNR, CDR2 FQNEAQ (reference sequence). V was pared by 5 bases and J by 0 bases, with 20 bases between. This CDR3 has 18 residues.

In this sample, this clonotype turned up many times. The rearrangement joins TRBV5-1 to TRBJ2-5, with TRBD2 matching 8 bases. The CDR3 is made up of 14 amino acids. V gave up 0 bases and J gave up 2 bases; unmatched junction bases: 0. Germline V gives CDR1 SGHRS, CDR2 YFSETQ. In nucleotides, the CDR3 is TGCGCCAGCAGCTTGGAGCGGGGGCAAGAGACCCAGTACTTC. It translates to CASSLERGQETQYF.